This T cell receptor beta chain was found in a study of blood T cell repertoires in COVID-19. Study details: The United States, Italy and Spain supplied acute and convalescent COVID-19 samples. PBMCs, B-cell-depleted T cells, or T cells provided the cDNA or gDNA that made up the material.

CDR1 and CDR2 from the germline V gene are LNHDA and SQIVND (reference sequence). V was pared by 3 bases and J by 0 bases, with 5 bases of the junction left unmatched. The CDR3 contains 17 residues. In the authors' workflow: Nucleated cell number was recorded as an estimate derived from reference gene primer amplification. Assay used: immunoSEQ multiplex PCR; TCRdb lists only in-frame clones, some missing. V and J calls and clone size are as listed in that table; D and trimming were resolved from the DNA. The table includes 450,000 to 500,000 clones, 80% to 90% detected once. This TCR came from a human donor in a cohort sampled during active COVID-19. Sequencing input: peripheral blood. This chain connects TRBV19 to TRBJ2-1; 10 bases map to TRBD2. The CDR3 coding sequence is TGTGCCAGTAGTATCAGGGCTAGCGGGAGCTCCTACAATGAGCAGTTCTTC. Its translation: CASSIRASGSSYNEQFF. Supplemented by reference TRBV19 and TRBJ2-1, the full variable domain reads DGGITQSPKYLFRKEGQNVTLSCEQNLNHDAMYWYRQDPGQGLRLIYYSQIVNDFQKGDIAEGYSVSREKKESFPLTVTSAQKNPTAFYLCASSIRASGSSYNEQFFGPGTRLTVL.